Here is one TCR beta chain with its context. This clone was picked up many times. Which antigen it targets is not known. No much larger clone is present one base from it, and per-base qualities are unavailable. Other DNA sequences from this sample encode an identical CDR3 as well. The data belong to a study of blood T cell repertoires in COVID-19 (TCRdb year 2020). At the level of the whole study: The collaborator samples originated in the United States, Italy and Spain and spanned the acute and convalescent phases of COVID-19. Sample metadata almost always included a de-identified subject ID, COVID-19 status, age in years and sex. Samples were obtained from the ongoing ImmuneRACE study (first 160 participants) and from some 1,300 subjects provided by 6 global collaborators. Where HLA class I and class II types were available, the types were taken from metadata supplied by the sample provider, not from assay-based typing. Deeply sampled blood TCRbeta repertoires from subjects exposed to, actively infected with, or recovered from COVID-19 were included in the dataset. The prospective study material was composed of cDNA or gDNA derived from T cells, B-cell-depleted T cells, or PBMCs. The repertoires were released in a freely available public database intended as a resource for research on the immune response to SARS-CoV-2. On the study overall, not on this receptor specifically: How much clinical and demographic metadata was included differed by source and by participant, and the metadata was provided uncurated.

One collaborating source in Seattle enrolled patients while the patients were actively infected and followed the patients over time throughout the course of disease. Whole blood was collected in K2EDTA tubes by collaborating institutions according to the institutions' own protocols. For TCRbeta analysis, collaborators shipped samples in one of three forms: frozen whole blood, isolated PBMCs, or DNA extracted from either of those sample types. TCRbeta CDR3 regions were amplified from genomic DNA using the immunoSEQ Assay, a bias-controlled multiplex PCR. On the study's bioinformatics: Within the assay, amplification of reference gene primers was used to estimate how many nucleated cells each sample contained. To quantify the absolute abundance of each unique TCRbeta CDR3 rearrangement, sequence reads were collapsed and filtered. For each sample, productive Simpson clonality was calculated as the square root of Simpson's diversity index across productive rearrangements. TCRdb provides this immuneACCESS table in a form limited to in-frame rearrangements. Some clones are lacking; in checked studies, under half of them reflect an unresolved V gene, and why the rest are absent is not known. That table supplies the V and J calls and clone size; D and trimming were determined from the DNA. In all, the sample holds roughly 110,000 clones, and around 80% of those were seen once. Together, the top ten hold 6.2% of the sample.

The CDR3 holds 16 amino acids from the cysteine to the phenylalanine. The sequence is cut down to CDR3 DNA, 48 bases in frame from base 1. The germline V gene (reference sequence) sets CDR1 to MNHEY and CDR2 to SMNVEV. V loses 6 bases of germline sequence and J loses 3 bases, and the interval between the two ends is 18 bases. This TCR came from a man older than 75 with COVID-19, enrolled during active disease. This sequence uses TRBV27 and TRBJ1-5; D gene: possibly TRBD1, on 5 matching bases. Material for sequencing was peripheral blood. The base sequence is TGTGCCAGCAGGATTTCAGGGTCACAATCCAATCAGCCCCAGCATTTT. The resulting protein is CASRISGSQSNQPQHF.